This section outlines one T cell receptor beta chain sequence together with its context. From the germline J gene comes the end of the CDR3, since the read stops 3 residues before it. The protocol was immunoSEQ multiplex PCR, while the TCRdb copy is restricted to in-frame clones and leaves out a portion. The sample table sets out under 30,000 clones. This sample is part of a study of Tregs in tolerant kidney transplant recipients. The CDR3 is 15 residues long. V lost 1 base to trimming and J lost 1 base, with 8 bases between them. Per the germline V gene, CDR1 is SGHTA and CDR2 is FQGNSA. The nonmyeloablative bone marrow transplants came from related graft donors, with transient mixed chimerism.

Source: CD4+ T cells from blood (PBMCs), taken 6 months after the transplant. The clonotype originates from a human patient who received a combined kidney and bone marrow transplant. Some T cells may trace back to the graft donor. The rearrangement links TRBV7-2 to TRBJ1-5; tentative D call: TRBD1 (6 bases). CDR3 DNA, as far as it was read: TGTGCCAGCAGCTTAGGCACAGGGAGCAATCAGCCC. This encodes CASSLGTGSNQP. The CDR3 reads in full as CASSLGTGSNQPQHF.